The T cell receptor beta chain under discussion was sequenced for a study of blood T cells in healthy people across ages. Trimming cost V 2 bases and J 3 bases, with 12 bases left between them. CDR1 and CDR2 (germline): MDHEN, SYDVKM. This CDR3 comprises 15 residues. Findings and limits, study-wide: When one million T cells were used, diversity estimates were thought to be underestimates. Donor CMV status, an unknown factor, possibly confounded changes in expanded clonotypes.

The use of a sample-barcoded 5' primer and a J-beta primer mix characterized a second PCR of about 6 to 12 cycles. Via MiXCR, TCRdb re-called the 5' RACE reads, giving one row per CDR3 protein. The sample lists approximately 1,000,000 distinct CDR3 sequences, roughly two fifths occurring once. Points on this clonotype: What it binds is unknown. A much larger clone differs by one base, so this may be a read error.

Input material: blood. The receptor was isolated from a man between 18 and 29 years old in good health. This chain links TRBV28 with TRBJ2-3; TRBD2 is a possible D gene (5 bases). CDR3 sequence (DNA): TGTGCCAGCAGTTTAGGTAGCGAGGGAACAGATACGCAGTATTTT. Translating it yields CASSLGSEGTDTQYF.